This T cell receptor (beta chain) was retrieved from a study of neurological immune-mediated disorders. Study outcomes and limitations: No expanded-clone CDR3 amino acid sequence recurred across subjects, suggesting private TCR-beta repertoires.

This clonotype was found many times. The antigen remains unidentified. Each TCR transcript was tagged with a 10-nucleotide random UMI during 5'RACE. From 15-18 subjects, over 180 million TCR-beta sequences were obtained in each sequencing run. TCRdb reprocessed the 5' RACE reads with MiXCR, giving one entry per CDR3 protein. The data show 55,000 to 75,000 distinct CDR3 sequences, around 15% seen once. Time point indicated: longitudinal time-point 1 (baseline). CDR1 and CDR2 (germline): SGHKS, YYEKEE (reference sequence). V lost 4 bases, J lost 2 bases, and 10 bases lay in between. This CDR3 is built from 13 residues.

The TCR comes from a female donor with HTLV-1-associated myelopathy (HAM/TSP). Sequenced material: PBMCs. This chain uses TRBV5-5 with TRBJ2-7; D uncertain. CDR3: CASSPGLAYEQYF. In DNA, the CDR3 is TGTGCCAGCAGCCCCGGCCTAGCCTACGAGCAGTACTTC. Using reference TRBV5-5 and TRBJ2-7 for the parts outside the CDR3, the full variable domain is DAGVTQSPTHLIKTRGQQVTLRCSPISGHKSVSWYQQVLGQGPQFIFQYYEKEERGRGNFPDRFSARQFPNYSSELNVNALLLGDSALYLCASSPGLAYEQYFGPGTRLTVT.